This T cell receptor beta chain was documented in a study of shared clonotypes between healthy human individuals. Findings of the study overall: Non-shared clonotypes showed lower generation probabilities than clonotypes common to all four donors.

As to this clone: As yet, its antigen is unknown.

Repertoires were generated with immunoSEQ multiplex PCR, while TCRdb's copy carries only in-frame clones and drops some. Of under 2.5 million clones detected, just under 95% appear once; the ten largest clones hold approximately 0.41%. The junction had 9 bases not matched to a gene; V was cut back by 6 bases and J by 4 bases. The CDR3 is 17 residues long. Germline assignment: CDR1 ENHRY and CDR2 SYGVKD. The sequencing sample was made of naive CD4+ T cells from PBMCs. The subset was: CD45RA+ positively selected. V and J are TRBV10-3 and TRBJ1-4, with 12 bases aligning to TRBD1. The clonotype originates from a man younger than 35 in good health. Some clones in this sample may be carry-over from other donors' samples. The CDR3 region is CAIRDGGQGAFNEKLFF. CDR3 sequence (DNA): TGTGCCATCAGAGACGGGGGACAGGGGGCCTTTAATGAAAAACTGTTTTTT.